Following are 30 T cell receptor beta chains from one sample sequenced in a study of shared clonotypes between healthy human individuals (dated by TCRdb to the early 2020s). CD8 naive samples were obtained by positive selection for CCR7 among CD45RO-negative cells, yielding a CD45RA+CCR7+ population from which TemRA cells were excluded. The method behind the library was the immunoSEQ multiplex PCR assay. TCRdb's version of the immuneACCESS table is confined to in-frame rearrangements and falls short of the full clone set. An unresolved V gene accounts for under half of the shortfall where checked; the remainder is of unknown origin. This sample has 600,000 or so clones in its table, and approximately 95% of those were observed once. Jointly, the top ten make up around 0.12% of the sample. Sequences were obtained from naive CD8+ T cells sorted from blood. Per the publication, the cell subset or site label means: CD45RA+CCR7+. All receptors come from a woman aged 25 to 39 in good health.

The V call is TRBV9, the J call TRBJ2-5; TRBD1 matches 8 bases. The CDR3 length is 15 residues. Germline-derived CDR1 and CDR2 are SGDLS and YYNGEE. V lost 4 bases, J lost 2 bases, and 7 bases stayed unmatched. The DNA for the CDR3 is TGTGCCAGCAGCTTAGGGGGGACAGGTCAAGAGACCCAGTACTTC. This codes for CASSLGGTGQETQYF.

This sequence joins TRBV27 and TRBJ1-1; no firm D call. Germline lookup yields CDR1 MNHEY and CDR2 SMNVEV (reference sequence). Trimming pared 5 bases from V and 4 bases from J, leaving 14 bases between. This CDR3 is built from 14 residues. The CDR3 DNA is TGTGCCAGCAGTCCCCTGGGGTTGGGCACTGAAGCTTTCTTT. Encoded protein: CASSPLGLGTEAFF.

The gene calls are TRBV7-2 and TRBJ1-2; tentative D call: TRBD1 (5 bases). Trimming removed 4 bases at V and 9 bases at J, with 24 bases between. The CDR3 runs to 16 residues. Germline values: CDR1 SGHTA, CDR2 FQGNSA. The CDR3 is CASSSPRDGGWVSYTF. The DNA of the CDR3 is TGTGCCAGCAGCTCTCCTCGGGACGGCGGGTGGGTGAGCTACACCTTC.

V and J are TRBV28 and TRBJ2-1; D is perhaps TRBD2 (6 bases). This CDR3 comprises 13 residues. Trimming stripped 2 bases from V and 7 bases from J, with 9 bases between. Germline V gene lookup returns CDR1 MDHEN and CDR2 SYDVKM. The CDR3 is CASSLGGWNEQFF. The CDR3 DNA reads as TGTGCCAGCAGTTTAGGGGGGTGGAATGAGCAGTTCTTC.

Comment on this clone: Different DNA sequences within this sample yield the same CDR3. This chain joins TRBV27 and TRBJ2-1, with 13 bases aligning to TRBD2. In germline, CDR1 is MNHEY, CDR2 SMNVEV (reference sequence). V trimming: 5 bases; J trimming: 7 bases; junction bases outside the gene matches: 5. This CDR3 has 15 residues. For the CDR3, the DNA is TGTGCCAGCAGTCCCGGGACTAGCGGGACGAATGAGCAGTTCTTC. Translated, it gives CASSPGTSGTNEQFF.

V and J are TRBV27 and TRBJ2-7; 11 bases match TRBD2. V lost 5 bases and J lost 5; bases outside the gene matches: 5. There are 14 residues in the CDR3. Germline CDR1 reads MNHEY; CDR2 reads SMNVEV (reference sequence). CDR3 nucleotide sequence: TGTGCCAGCAGTCCCTCGACTAGCGGGAACGAGCAGTACTTC. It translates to CASSPSTSGNEQYF.

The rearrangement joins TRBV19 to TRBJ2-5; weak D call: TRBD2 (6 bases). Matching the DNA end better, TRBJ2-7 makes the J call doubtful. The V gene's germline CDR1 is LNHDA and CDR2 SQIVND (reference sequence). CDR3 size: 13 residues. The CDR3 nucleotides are TGTGCCCCTTGGGGGGAGCGGCCCTACGAGCAGTACTTC. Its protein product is CAPWGERPYEQYF.

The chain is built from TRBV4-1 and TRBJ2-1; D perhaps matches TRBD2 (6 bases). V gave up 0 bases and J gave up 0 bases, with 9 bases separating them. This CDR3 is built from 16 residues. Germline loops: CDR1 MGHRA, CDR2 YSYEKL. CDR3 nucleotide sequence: TGCGCCAGCAGCCAAGACGGCGGGAACTCCTACAATGAGCAGTTCTTC. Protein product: CASSQDGGNSYNEQFF.

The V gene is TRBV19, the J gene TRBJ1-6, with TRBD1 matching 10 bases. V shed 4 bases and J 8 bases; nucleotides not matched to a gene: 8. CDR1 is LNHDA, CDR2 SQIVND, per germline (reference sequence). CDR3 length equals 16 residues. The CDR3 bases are TGTGCCAGTAGTAAGAGACAGGGGGCTACGGATTCACCCCTCCACTTT. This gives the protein CASSKRQGATDSPLHF.

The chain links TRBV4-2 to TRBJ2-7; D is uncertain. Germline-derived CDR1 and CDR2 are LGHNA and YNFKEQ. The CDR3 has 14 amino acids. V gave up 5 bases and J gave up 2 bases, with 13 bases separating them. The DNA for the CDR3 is TGTGCCAGCAGCAACTCGGACCGACCCTACGAGCAGTACTTC. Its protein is CASSNSDRPYEQYF.

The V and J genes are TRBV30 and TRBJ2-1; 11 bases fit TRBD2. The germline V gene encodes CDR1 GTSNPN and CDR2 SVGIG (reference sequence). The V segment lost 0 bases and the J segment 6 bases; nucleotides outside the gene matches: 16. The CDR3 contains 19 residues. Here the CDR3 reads CAWSVLGSASGRSVNEQFF. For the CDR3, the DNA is TGTGCCTGGAGTGTACTGGGGTCGGCTAGCGGGAGGTCCGTCAATGAGCAGTTCTTC.

CDR3 sequence reads: CASSLAGGGDEQYF. The CDR3 DNA reads as TGTGCCAGCAGCTTGGCGGGAGGAGGTGACGAGCAGTACTTC. This chain links TRBV5-6 with TRBJ2-7; 7 bases are shared with TRBD2. Germline CDR1 reads SGHDT; CDR2 reads YYEEEE. The length of the CDR3 is 14 residues. Trimming at V came to 0 bases and at J to 5 bases, leaving 5 bases not matched to a gene.

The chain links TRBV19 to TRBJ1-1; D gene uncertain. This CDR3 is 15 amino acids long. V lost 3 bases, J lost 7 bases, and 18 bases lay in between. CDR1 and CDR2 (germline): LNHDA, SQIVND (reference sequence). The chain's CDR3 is CASSIRVSQIYEAFF. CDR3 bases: TGTGCCAGTAGTATTCGAGTTTCGCAGATCTATGAAGCTTTCTTT.

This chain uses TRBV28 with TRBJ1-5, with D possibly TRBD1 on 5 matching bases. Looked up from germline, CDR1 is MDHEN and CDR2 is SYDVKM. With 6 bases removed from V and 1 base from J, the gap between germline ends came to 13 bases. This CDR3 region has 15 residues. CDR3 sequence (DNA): TGTGCCAGCAGCGGTGGGGGGACCAGCAATCAGCCCCAGCATTTT. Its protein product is CASSGGGTSNQPQHF. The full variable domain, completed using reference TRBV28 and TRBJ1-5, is DVKVTQSSRYLVKRTGEKVFLECVQDMDHENMFWYRQDPGLGLRLIYFSYDVKMKEKGDIPEGYSVSREKKERFSLILESASTNQTSMYLCASSGGGTSNQPQHFGDGTRLSIL.

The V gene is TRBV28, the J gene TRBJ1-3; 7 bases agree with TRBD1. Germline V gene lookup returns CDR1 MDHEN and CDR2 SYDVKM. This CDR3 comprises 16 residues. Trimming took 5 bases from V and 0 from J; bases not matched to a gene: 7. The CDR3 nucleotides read TGTGCCAGCAGTAGCCTAGGGACAGTCTCTGGAAACACCATATATTTT. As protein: CASSSLGTVSGNTIYF. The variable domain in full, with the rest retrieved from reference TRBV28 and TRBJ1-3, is DVKVTQSSRYLVKRTGEKVFLECVQDMDHENMFWYRQDPGLGLRLIYFSYDVKMKEKGDIPEGYSVSREKKERFSLILESASTNQTSMYLCASSSLGTVSGNTIYFGEGSWLTVV.

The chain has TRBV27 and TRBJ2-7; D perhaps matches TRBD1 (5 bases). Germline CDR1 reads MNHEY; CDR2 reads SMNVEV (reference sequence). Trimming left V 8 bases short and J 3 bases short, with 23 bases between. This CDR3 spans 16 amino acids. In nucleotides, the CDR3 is TGTGCCAGCGGACACCCTACCTACTTGGGTTACTACGAGCAGTACTTC. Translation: CASGHPTYLGYYEQYF.

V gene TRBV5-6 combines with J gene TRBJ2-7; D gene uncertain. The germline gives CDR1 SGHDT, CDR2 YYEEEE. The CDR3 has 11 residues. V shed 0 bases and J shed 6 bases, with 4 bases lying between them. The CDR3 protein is CASSLAREQYF. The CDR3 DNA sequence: TGTGCCAGCAGCTTGGCCCGCGAGCAGTACTTC. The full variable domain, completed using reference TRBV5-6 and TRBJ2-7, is DAGVTQSPTHLIKTRGQQVTLRCSPKSGHDTVSWYQQALGQGPQFIFQYYEEEERQRGNFPDRFSGHQFPNYSSELNVNALLLGDSALYLCASSLAREQYFGPGTRLTVT.

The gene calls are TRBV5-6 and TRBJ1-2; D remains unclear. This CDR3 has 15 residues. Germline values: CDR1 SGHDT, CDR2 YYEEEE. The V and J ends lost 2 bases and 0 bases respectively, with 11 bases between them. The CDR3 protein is CASSLRANPNYGYTF. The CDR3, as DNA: TGTGCCAGCAGCTTAAGGGCAAACCCTAACTATGGCTACACCTTC.

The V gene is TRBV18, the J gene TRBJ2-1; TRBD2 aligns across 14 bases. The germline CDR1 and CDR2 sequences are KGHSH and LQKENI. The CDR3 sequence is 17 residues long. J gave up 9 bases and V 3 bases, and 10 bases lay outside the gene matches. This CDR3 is CASSPNKGLAGDCEQFF. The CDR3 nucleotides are TGTGCCAGCTCACCGAATAAGGGACTAGCGGGAGATTGTGAGCAGTTCTTC.

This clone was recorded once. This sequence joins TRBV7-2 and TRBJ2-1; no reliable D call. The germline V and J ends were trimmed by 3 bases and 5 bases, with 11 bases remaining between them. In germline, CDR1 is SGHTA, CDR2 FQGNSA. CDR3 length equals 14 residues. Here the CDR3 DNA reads TGTGCCAGCAGCTTTCTCGTCCGGAACAATGAGCAGTTCTTC. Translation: CASSFLVRNNEQFF.

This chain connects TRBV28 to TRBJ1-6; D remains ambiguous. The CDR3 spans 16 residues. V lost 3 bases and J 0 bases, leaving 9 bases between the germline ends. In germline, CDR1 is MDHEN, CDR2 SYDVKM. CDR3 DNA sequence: TGTGCCAGCAGTTTGGAGGCGGCCTCCTATAATTCACCCCTCCACTTT. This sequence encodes CASSLEAASYNSPLHF.

The CDR3 nucleotides read TGTGCCAGCAGCTTGGGGCAGGGAGACGGGGAGCTGTTTTTT. It codes for CASSLGQGDGELFF. This chain links TRBV5-8 with TRBJ2-2; D possibly matches TRBD1 or TRBD2 (5 bases each). This CDR3 region has 14 residues. The germline gives CDR1 SGHTS, CDR2 YDEGEE. V was clipped by 0 bases and J by 7 bases, with 10 bases between them.

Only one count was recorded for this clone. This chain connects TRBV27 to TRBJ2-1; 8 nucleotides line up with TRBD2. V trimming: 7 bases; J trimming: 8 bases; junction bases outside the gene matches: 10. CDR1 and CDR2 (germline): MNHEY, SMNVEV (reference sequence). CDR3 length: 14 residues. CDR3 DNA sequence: TGTGCCAGCATGGTCCCCGGGAGGGTGTATGAGCAGTTCTTC. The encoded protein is CASMVPGRVYEQFF.

This chain's CDR3 is CASSVSGLAGGEQYF. Here the CDR3 DNA reads TGTGCCAGCAGCGTCAGCGGACTAGCGGGAGGCGAGCAGTACTTC. The chain is built from TRBV5-6 and TRBJ2-7; 14 bases align to TRBD2. The V and J ends lost 4 bases and 6 bases, in that order; junction bases with no gene match: 6. The CDR3 is 15 residues long. The germline V gene encodes CDR1 SGHDT and CDR2 YYEEEE.

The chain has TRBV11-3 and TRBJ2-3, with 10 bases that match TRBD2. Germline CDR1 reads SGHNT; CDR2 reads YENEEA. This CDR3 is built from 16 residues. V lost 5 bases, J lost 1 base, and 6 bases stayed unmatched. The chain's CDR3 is CASSHPSGRGTDTQYF. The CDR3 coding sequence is TGTGCCAGCAGCCACCCGAGCGGGAGGGGCACAGATACGCAGTATTTT.

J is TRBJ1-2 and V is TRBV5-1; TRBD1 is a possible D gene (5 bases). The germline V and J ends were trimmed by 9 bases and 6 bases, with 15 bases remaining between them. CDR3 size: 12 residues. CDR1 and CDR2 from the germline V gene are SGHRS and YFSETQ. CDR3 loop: CATNGPGDGYTF. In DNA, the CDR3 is TGCGCCACCAACGGGCCGGGGGATGGCTACACCTTC.

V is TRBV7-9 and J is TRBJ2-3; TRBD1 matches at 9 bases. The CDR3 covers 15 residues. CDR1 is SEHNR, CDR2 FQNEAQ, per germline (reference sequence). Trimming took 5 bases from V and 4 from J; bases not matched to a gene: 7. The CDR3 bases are TGTGCCAGCAGCCCCCCGGGACAGGGCCCAGATACGCAGTATTTT. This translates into CASSPPGQGPDTQYF.

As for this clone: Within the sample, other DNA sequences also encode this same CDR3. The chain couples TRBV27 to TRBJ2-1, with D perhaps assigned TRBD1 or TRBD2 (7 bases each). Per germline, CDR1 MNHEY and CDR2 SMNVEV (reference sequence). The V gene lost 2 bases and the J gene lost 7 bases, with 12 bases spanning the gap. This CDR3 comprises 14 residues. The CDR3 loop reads CASSLRQGGNEQFF. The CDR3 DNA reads TGTGCCAGCAGTTTAAGGCAGGGGGGGAATGAGCAGTTCTTC.

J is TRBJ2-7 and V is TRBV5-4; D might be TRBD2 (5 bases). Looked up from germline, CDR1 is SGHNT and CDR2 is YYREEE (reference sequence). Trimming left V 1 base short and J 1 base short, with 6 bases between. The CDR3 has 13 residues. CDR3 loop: CASSLTGSYEQYF. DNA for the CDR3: TGTGCCAGCAGCTTGACGGGATCCTACGAGCAGTACTTC.

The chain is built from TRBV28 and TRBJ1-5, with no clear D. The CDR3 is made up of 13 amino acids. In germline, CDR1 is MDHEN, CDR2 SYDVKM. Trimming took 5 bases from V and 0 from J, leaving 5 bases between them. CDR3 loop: CASSVSSNQPQHF. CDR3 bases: TGTGCCAGCAGTGTCAGTAGCAATCAGCCCCAGCATTTT.